The 6 T cell receptor beta chains below come from one sample, sequenced in a study of blood T cell repertoires in COVID-19. This table comes from immunoSEQ multiplex PCR, and its TCRdb copy is limited to in-frame clones, with some not included. This table holds a few hundred thousand clones, 70% to 90% found once. Sequenced input: peripheral blood. The receptors were gathered from a woman aged 60-75 years with COVID-19, enrolled during active disease.

V usage is TRBV28 and J usage is TRBJ2-7; a possible D gene is TRBD1 (6 bases). CDR3 length: 14 amino acids. Deletions cut 6 bases from V and 0 bases from J, with 12 bases between. From germline, CDR1 is MDHEN and CDR2 SYDVKM. CDR3 sequence reads: CASRPGHRSYEQYF. CDR3 DNA sequence: TGTGCCAGCAGACCGGGACACCGCTCCTACGAGCAGTACTTC.

The sample holds one count of this clone. This chain uses TRBV19 with TRBJ2-7, with 9 bases that match TRBD2. The J segment lost 0 bases and the V segment lost 5 bases, leaving 5 bases of the junction unmatched. Germline V gene sequence: CDR1 LNHDA, CDR2 SQIVND (reference sequence). This CDR3 has 15 residues. CDR3: CASSFVAGASYEQYF. DNA of the CDR3: TGTGCCAGTAGTTTTGTAGCGGGGGCCTCCTACGAGCAGTACTTC.

The chain employs TRBV6-1 and TRBJ2-2, with 7 bases fitting TRBD2. In germline, CDR1 is MNHNS, CDR2 SASEGT. V gave up 2 bases and J gave up 4 bases; unmatched junction bases: 10. This CDR3 is built from 17 residues. The CDR3 DNA is TGTGCCAGCAGTGAATCGGGGGGATTCGTAGGCACCGGGGAGCTGTTTTTT. Translation gives CASSESGGFVGTGELFF.

The chain employs TRBV2 and TRBJ1-1; TRBD1 aligns across 8 bases. Germline V CDR1 and CDR2: SNHLY, FYNNEI. The ends lost 2 bases at V and 4 bases at J; junction bases unmatched: 6. The CDR3 has 15 amino acids. The CDR3 DNA sequence: TGTGCCAGCAGTGAACGGACAGGGAGGGGCACTGAAGCTTTCTTT. Translated: CASSERTGRGTEAFF.

The chain is built from TRBV5-1 and TRBJ1-1, with D uncertain. Germline CDR1 and CDR2: SGHRS and YFSETQ. V was pared by 3 bases and J by 1 base, with 4 bases between. The CDR3 runs 12 residues. Here the CDR3 reads CASSSGNTEAFF. In DNA, the CDR3 is TGCGCCAGCAGCTCAGGGAACACTGAAGCTTTCTTT.

The sample holds one count of this clone. V is TRBV18 and J is TRBJ1-6; 11 bases line up with TRBD1. The V gene's germline CDR1 is KGHSH and CDR2 LQKENI. The CDR3 loop spans 14 amino acids. After removal of 6 bases from V and 10 bases from J, the junction contained 5 bases not matched to a gene. CDR3 bases: TGTGCCAGCTCGCGGGACAGGGGGGAATCACCCCTCCACTTT. Amino acids: CASSRDRGESPLHF.